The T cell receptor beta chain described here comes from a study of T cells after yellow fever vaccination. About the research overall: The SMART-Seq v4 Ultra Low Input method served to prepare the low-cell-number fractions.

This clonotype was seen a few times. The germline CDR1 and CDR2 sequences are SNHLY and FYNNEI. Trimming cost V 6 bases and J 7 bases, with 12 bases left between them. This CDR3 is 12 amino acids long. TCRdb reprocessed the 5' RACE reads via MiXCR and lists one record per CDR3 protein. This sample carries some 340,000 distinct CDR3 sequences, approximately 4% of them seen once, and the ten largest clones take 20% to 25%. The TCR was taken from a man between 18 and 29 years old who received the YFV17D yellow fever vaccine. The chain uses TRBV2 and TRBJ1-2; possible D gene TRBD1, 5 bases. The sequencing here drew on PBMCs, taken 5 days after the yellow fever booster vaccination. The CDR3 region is CASRGRAVGYTF. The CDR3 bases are TGTGCCAGCAGGGGACGAGCTGTTGGCTACACCTTC.